A single sample is the source of the 29 T cell receptor beta chains below, sequenced in a study of early T cells in non-severe SARS-CoV-2 infection. TCRdb redid the calling of the 5' RACE reads with MiXCR, one entry per CDR3 protein. The table records 65,000 to 75,000 distinct CDR3 sequences, around a tenth of them present only once. The sequencing sample was made of whole blood. These receptor sequences come from an adult who was a healthcare worker with PCR-confirmed SARS-CoV-2 infection or an uninfected control (not recorded which).

This clonotype was detected ten times or more. The CDR3 spells CASSQVIDTQYF. The CDR3 DNA is TGTGCCAGCAGCCAAGTCATAGATACGCAGTATTTT. This chain joins TRBV3-1 and TRBJ2-3; D is undetermined. Trimming shortened V by 1 base and J by 5 bases, and 4 bases separated the two germline ends. CDR3 size: 12 residues. Germline CDR1 LGHDT, CDR2 YNNKEL (reference sequence).

In this sample, this clonotype turned up a few times. The V and J genes are TRBV4-1 and TRBJ2-1, with 7 bases fitting TRBD2. With 3 bases clipped from V and 6 bases from J, the junction kept 26 bases outside the gene matches. Germline V gene lookup returns CDR1 MGHRA and CDR2 YSYEKL. The CDR3 loop spans 21 amino acids. The CDR3 spells CASSQKIPGREISREGNEQFF. The CDR3 bases are TGCGCCAGCAGCCAGAAGATACCGGGACGGGAAATTTCTAGGGAGGGCAATGAGCAGTTCTTC.

In this sample, this clonotype turned up a few times. This sequence joins TRBV6-5 and TRBJ1-2; maybe TRBD1 (6 bases). Trimming removed 0 bases from V and 8 bases from J, with 16 bases in between. The CDR3 contains 15 residues. Germline values: CDR1 MNHEY, CDR2 SVGAGI. The CDR3 DNA reads as TGTGCCAGCAGTTACTCACGTCAGGGGAGGCGGGGCTACACCTTC. Protein: CASSYSRQGRRGYTF.

Details on this clonotype: The DNA is left out, because the CDR3 cannot be placed on it with certainty; the CDR3 is given as TCRdb lists it. The chain uses TRBV6-5 and TRBJ1-3; TRBD1, as called in the table, went unchecked against the DNA. The germline CDR1 and CDR2 sequences are MNHEY and SVGAGI. With termini counted, the CDR3 has 14 amino acids. The CDR3 loop is CASSSGQAVNTIYF.

This chain links TRBV5-1 with TRBJ1-4; 9 nucleotides agree with TRBD1. V was pared by 1 base and J by 0 bases, with 7 bases of the junction left unmatched. Germline CDR1 reads SGHRS; CDR2 reads YFSETQ. This CDR3 has 18 residues. CDR3 sequence reads: CASSLRGQGTATNEKLFF. The CDR3 region has the DNA TGCGCCAGCAGCTTGAGGGGACAGGGAACCGCAACTAATGAAAAACTGTTTTTT.

This clonotype was seen only once. Since a much larger clone is just one base distant, this may be a read error. This chain connects TRBV11-2 to TRBJ1-1, with unresolved D. CDR1 and CDR2 from the germline V gene are SGHAT and FQNNGV. This CDR3 comprises 12 residues. V lost 4 bases to trimming and J lost 3 bases, with 6 bases between them. The CDR3 spells CASSYWDTEAFF. For the CDR3, the DNA is TGTGCCAGCAGCTACTGGGACACTGAAGCTTTCTTT.

The rearrangement uses TRBV29-1 and TRBJ1-3; D uncertain. Germline CDR1 is SQVTM and CDR2 is ANQGSEA. This CDR3 comprises 13 residues. The V end was cut by 5 bases, the J end by 4 bases, with 12 bases between. The CDR3 DNA is TGCAGCGTTTCCGGACTGGTGGGAAACACCATATATTTT. Translation gives CSVSGLVGNTIYF.

As for this clonotype: This may be a read error: a much more frequent sequence differs by one nucleotide. This CDR3 is CASSPFGGCGTDTQYF. In DNA form, the CDR3 reads TGTGCCAGCAGCCCGTTTGGGGGTTGCGGCACAGATACGCAGTATTTT. The chain recombines TRBV11-2 with TRBJ2-3; D tentatively reads TRBD1 or TRBD2 (5 bases each). CDR3 length equals 16 residues. CDR1 SGHAT and CDR2 FQNNGV come from the germline V gene. Deletions cut 5 bases from V and 1 base from J, with 16 bases between.

Note on this clonotype: The junction departs from germline at one end; a sequencing error may be responsible. This chain connects TRBV20-1 to TRBJ1-1, with D perhaps matching TRBD1 (6 bases). The CDR3 has 14 amino acids. CDR1 DFQATT and CDR2 SNEGSKA come from the germline V gene (reference sequence). Here the CDR3 reads CSAREAQGITEAFF. CDR3 in DNA: TGCAGTGCTAGAGAAGCTCAGGGGATTACTGAAGCTTTTTTT.

This clonotype was counted between two and nine times. The chain's CDR3 is CASSHGLAKYNEQFF. The DNA for the CDR3 is TGTGCCAGCAGCCACGGACTAGCGAAATACAATGAGCAGTTCTTC. This chain uses TRBV7-2 with TRBJ2-1; 9 nucleotides agree with TRBD2. J was trimmed by 4 bases and V by 5 bases; bases with no gene match: 6. Germline V gene sequence: CDR1 SGHTA, CDR2 FQGNSA. The CDR3 extends over 15 amino acids.

There are many counts of this clonotype. This chain connects TRBV6-6 to TRBJ2-5, with D tentatively TRBD2 (7 bases). CDR3 length: 14 residues. Germline assignment: CDR1 MNHNY and CDR2 SVGAGI (reference sequence). Trimming removed 11 bases from V and 5 bases from J, with 21 bases in between. CDR3: CAARGGEVVETQYF. CDR3 in DNA: TGTGCCGCTAGGGGGGGGGAAGTTGTGGAGACCCAGTACTTC.

A few counts support this clonotype. The chain links TRBV28 to TRBJ2-1, with D possibly being TRBD1 or TRBD2 (5 bases each). V lost 7 bases and J 4 bases, leaving 11 bases between the germline ends. CDR1 is MDHEN, CDR2 SYDVKM, per germline. The CDR3 spans 13 residues. The DNA for the CDR3 is TGTGCCAGCATGGGGGACGGATACAATGAGCAGTTCTTC. Its protein is CASMGDGYNEQFF.

This clonotype was detected ten times or more. This CDR3 is CASRPTGNNEQFF. As DNA, the CDR3 is TGTGCCAGCAGACCGACAGGGAACAATGAGCAGTTCTTC. This chain connects TRBV11-2 to TRBJ2-1, with 7 bases matching TRBD1. V lost 6 bases to trimming and J lost 5 bases; unmatched junction nucleotides: 4. The germline CDR1 and CDR2 sequences are SGHAT and FQNNGV. This CDR3 is 13 amino acids long.

This clonotype was seen at least ten times. The chain has TRBV29-1 and TRBJ1-1; D is ambiguous. V was pared by 3 bases and J by 5 bases, with 10 bases between. Germline lookup yields CDR1 SQVTM and CDR2 ANQGSEA. CDR3 length: 12 residues. The CDR3 sequence is CSVDTVPTEAFF. CDR3 sequence (DNA): TGCAGCGTTGACACCGTTCCGACTGAAGCTTTCTTT.

This clonotype appeared many times. This rearrangement joins TRBV29-1 to TRBJ2-7; maybe TRBD1 (5 bases). The V gene lost 0 bases and the J gene lost 4 bases, with 13 bases spanning the gap. The CDR3 spans 14 residues. Germline assignment: CDR1 SQVTM and CDR2 ANQGSEA. CDR3 nucleotide sequence: TGCAGCGTTGAAGAACCGAACAGGAGATACGAGCAGTACTTC. Amino acids: CSVEEPNRRYEQYF.

This clonotype has more than one count but fewer than ten. The gene calls are TRBV10-1 and TRBJ1-5; D is unresolved. The CDR3 totals 10 residues. V lost 7 bases and J 4 bases, leaving 2 bases between the germline ends. CDR1 and CDR2 (germline): WNHNN, SYGVQD (reference sequence). CDR3 sequence: CASINQPQHF. DNA of the CDR3: TGCGCCAGCATAAATCAGCCCCAGCATTTT.

This clonotype came up many times. The chain couples TRBV18 to TRBJ2-4; 10 bases align to TRBD1. The J segment lost 4 bases and the V segment lost 1 base, leaving 7 bases of the junction unmatched. In germline, CDR1 is KGHSH, CDR2 LQKENI. This CDR3 region has 17 residues. This CDR3 reads CASSPLRQGANKNIQYF. The CDR3 nucleotides are TGTGCCAGCTCACCACTGAGACAGGGGGCTAATAAAAACATTCAGTACTTC.

This clonotype was detected many times. This chain uses TRBV3-1 with TRBJ2-3, with D tentatively TRBD1 (5 bases). This CDR3 is built from 15 residues. Trimming removed 0 bases at V and 6 bases at J, with 13 bases between. Germline-derived CDR1 and CDR2 are LGHDT and YNNKEL (reference sequence). CDR3: CASSQDSWGPDTQYF. The DNA for the CDR3 is TGTGCCAGCAGCCAAGATTCGTGGGGCCCGGATACGCAGTATTTT.

This clonotype was recorded many times. The chain links TRBV11-2 to TRBJ1-1; no definite D call. This CDR3 is built from 13 residues. With 1 base removed from V and 3 bases from J, the gap between germline ends came to 6 bases. CDR1 is SGHAT and CDR2 is FQNNGV in the germline V gene. The CDR3 protein is CASSLAQYTEAFF. In DNA, the CDR3 is TGTGCCAGCAGCTTAGCACAGTACACTGAAGCTTTCTTT. Drawing the rest from reference TRBV11-2 and TRBJ1-1, the complete variable domain is EAGVAQSPRYKIIEKRQSVAFWCNPISGHATLYWYQQILGQGPKLLIQFQNNGVVDDSQLPKDRFSAERLKGVDSTLKIQPAKLEDSAVYLCASSLAQYTEAFFGQGTRLTVV.

V is TRBV20-1 and J is TRBJ1-2, with TRBD1 identical over 8 bases. V lost 4 bases to trimming and J lost 4 bases; unmatched junction nucleotides: 8. In germline, CDR1 is DFQATT, CDR2 SNEGSKA (reference sequence). The CDR3 extends over 14 amino acids. The CDR3 spells CSANTQGAAYGYTF. As DNA, the CDR3 is TGCAGTGCTAACACCCAGGGGGCGGCCTATGGCTACACCTTC.

The genes are TRBV11-2 and TRBJ2-7, with D possibly being TRBD1 (6 bases). V gave up 7 bases and J gave up 5 bases, with 15 bases separating them. CDR3 length equals 13 residues. Germline V gives CDR1 SGHAT, CDR2 FQNNGV. The CDR3 DNA reads TGTGCCAGCACTGGGGGCTCCCGGGACGAGCAGTACTTC. This gives the protein CASTGGSRDEQYF.

This clonotype was counted only a few times. This chain links TRBV29-1 with TRBJ2-5; D may be TRBD2 (7 bases). This CDR3 has 12 residues. Looked up from germline, CDR1 is SQVTM and CDR2 is ANQGSEA. V gave up 5 bases and J gave up 5 bases, with 12 bases separating them. Here the CDR3 reads CSVIRGGETQYF. The CDR3 DNA is TGCAGCGTTATCAGGGGAGGGGAGACCCAGTACTTC.

The sample holds many counts of this clonotype. The chain is built from TRBV7-9 and TRBJ1-6; the match to TRBD1 covers 8 bases. The J segment lost 7 bases and the V segment lost 5 bases, leaving 7 bases of the junction unmatched. The CDR3 contains 15 residues. Germline V gene data show CDR1 as SEHNR and CDR2 as FQNEAQ (reference sequence). In DNA, the CDR3 is TGTGCCAGCAGCGCCAACAGGGGGATGAATTCACCCCTCCACTTT. Its translation is CASSANRGMNSPLHF.

This clonotype showed up many times. This chain joins TRBV19 and TRBJ2-4, with no clear D. Germline V gene lookup returns CDR1 LNHDA and CDR2 SQIVND (reference sequence). CDR3 length: 14 amino acids. The germline V and J ends were trimmed by 7 bases and 0 bases, with 10 bases remaining between them. The CDR3 reads CASTPEPAKNIQYF. Written as DNA, the CDR3 is TGTGCCAGTACCCCAGAACCAGCCAAAAACATTCAGTACTTC.

This clonotype has ten or more counts. The chain is built from TRBV27 and TRBJ2-1; 11 bases agree with TRBD1. The V and J ends lost 6 bases and 6 bases, in that order; junction bases with no gene match: 10. This CDR3 has 16 residues. Germline V gives CDR1 MNHEY, CDR2 SMNVEV (reference sequence). The DNA of the CDR3 is TGTGCCAGCAGGCCCGGGACAGGGGGACTTTCCAATGAGCAGTTCTTC. This gives the protein CASRPGTGGLSNEQFF.

V gene TRBV6-1 combines with J gene TRBJ1-1, with TRBD1 matching over 7 bases. The CDR3 has 14 amino acids. The V gene end was trimmed by 8 bases and the J gene end by 6 bases; junction bases not matched to a gene: 12. CDR1 and CDR2 from the germline V gene are MNHNS and SASEGT. The CDR3, as DNA: TGTGCCAGCGGGGACAACAGGGGAGTCTCTGAAGCTTTCTTT. Protein sequence: CASGDNRGVSEAFF.

This clonotype was observed a few times. The rearrangement uses TRBV18 and TRBJ2-2; TRBD2 aligns across 8 bases. V gave up 3 bases and J gave up 2 bases; unmatched junction bases: 5. CDR1 and CDR2 (germline): KGHSH, LQKENI. This CDR3 region has 16 residues. The chain's CDR3 is CASSPTSGGNTGELFF. Here the CDR3 DNA reads TGTGCCAGCTCACCCACGAGCGGGGGAAACACCGGGGAGCTGTTTTTT. The entire variable domain, with the rest obtained from reference TRBV18 and TRBJ2-2, is as follows: NAGVMQNPRHLVRRRGQEARLRCSPMKGHSHVYWYRQLPEEGLKFMVYLQKENIIDESGMPKERFSAEFPKEGPSILRIQQVVRGDSAAYFCASSPTSGGNTGELFFGEGSRLTVL.

The chain uses TRBV6-6 and TRBJ2-2; 11 positions agree with TRBD1. The length of the CDR3 is 18 residues. The germline CDR1 and CDR2 sequences are MNHNY and SVGAGI (reference sequence). Trimming took 7 bases from V and 1 from J; bases not matched to a gene: 11. In DNA, the CDR3 is TGTGCCAGCAACTTTCCGGGACAGGGGGTTCAGAACACCGGGGAGCTGTTTTTT. Translation gives CASNFPGQGVQNTGELFF.

A note on this clonotype: This may be a read error: a much more frequent sequence differs by one nucleotide. This chain uses TRBV2 with TRBJ2-3; TRBD1 aligns across 7 bases. Per the germline V gene, CDR1 is SNHLY and CDR2 is FYNNEI. V trimming: 6 bases; J trimming: 6 bases; junction bases outside the gene matches: 3. The CDR3 runs to 12 residues. The CDR3 DNA is TGTGCCAGCAGGCTCAGGGGGGATACGCAGTATTTT. This translates into CASRLRGDTQYF.